Listed below are T cell receptor beta chains from one sample, sequenced in a study of blood T cell repertoires in COVID-19. The table came from immunoSEQ multiplex PCR; TCRdb's copy has only in-frame clones and leaves some out. The data show 150,000 to 200,000 clones, with about nine tenths seen just once and 6.5% to 8.5% held by the top ten. Sequences were obtained from peripheral blood. These receptors were obtained from a middle-aged man with acute or convalescent COVID-19. The CDR3 runs from the conserved cysteine through the conserved F or W. The order of the fields is V gene, CDR3 length, J gene, CDR3 protein.

v_gene: TRBV7-3
len: 15
j_gene: TRBJ1-1
CDR3aa: CASSLSPTGNTEAFF

v_gene: TRBV27
len: 14
j_gene: TRBJ2-1
CDR3aa: CASSPGGVLYEQFF

v_gene: TRBV7-2
len: 16
j_gene: TRBJ2-3
CDR3aa: CASSLGSSVHTDTQYF

v_gene: TRBV19
len: 15
j_gene: TRBJ2-7
CDR3aa: CASSTVGDRGYEQYF

v_gene: TRBV7-9
len: 16
j_gene: TRBJ2-6
CDR3aa: CASSLQGAHGANVLTF

v_gene: TRBV6-2/TRBV6-3
len: 18
j_gene: TRBJ2-6
CDR3aa: CASSYSIGRGSGANVLTF

v_gene: TRBV24-1
len: 16
j_gene: TRBJ2-5
CDR3aa: CATSEAHGGAYETQYF

v_gene: TRBV30
len: 12
j_gene: TRBJ2-2
CDR3aa: CAWSANTGELFF

v_gene: TRBV5-1
len: 17
j_gene: TRBJ2-1
CDR3aa: CASSPRFMGGTLNEQFF

v_gene: TRBV28
len: 14
j_gene: TRBJ1-3
CDR3aa: CASSLTGAGNTIYF

v_gene: TRBV5-4
len: 16
j_gene: TRBJ1-1
CDR3aa: CASNLDRSGVFTEAFF

v_gene: TRBV5-6
len: 14
j_gene: TRBJ2-2
CDR3aa: CASSLRAGVRELFF

v_gene: TRBV5-1
len: 16
j_gene: TRBJ2-1
CDR3aa: CASSLVVPGGPDEQFF